Shown below are 30 T cell receptor beta chains from a single sample sequenced in a study of T cells in Graves' hyperthyroidism and ophthalmopathy (dated by TCRdb to about 2019). Preparation of the library involved multiplex PCR. The sequencer listed for this sample is Illumina HiSeq 2000. TCR beta CDR3 regions were amplified from RNA transcripts. The first round of RT-PCR for the TCR CDR3 was performed with the HTBI primer set and the Qiagen OneStep RT-PCR kit. TCRdb ran its own pipeline on the public reads, namely fastp trimming at Q25 and MiXCR clone calling, and kept in-frame beta chains. CDR3 protein duplicates are merged, each entry listing the most common genes and DNA. The sample yields more than 550,000 distinct CDR3 sequences; 17% were counted once. The ten largest clones capture 15% of the sample. Sequencing used blood. Every receptor here comes from a man in his fifties or sixties with Graves' hyperthyroidism.

The CDR3 DNA follows: TGCGCCAGCAGCCAAGATATACTAGCGGCCCGGGAGCAGTACTTC. This translates into CASSQDILAAREQYF. The V gene is TRBV4-1, the J gene TRBJ2-7, with 8 bases matching TRBD2. The germline V gene has CDR1 MGHRA and CDR2 YSYEKL. V was pared by 0 bases and J by 7 bases, with 8 bases of the junction left unmatched. The CDR3 consists of 15 residues.

This clonotype was observed a few times. The chain uses TRBV20-1 and TRBJ2-5; no definite D call. CDR3 length equals 10 residues. Germline CDR1 reads DFQATT; CDR2 reads SNEGSKA (reference sequence). V gave up 1 base and J gave up 5 bases, with 2 bases separating them. The CDR3 here is CSARVETQYF. Written as DNA, the CDR3 is TGCAGTGCTAGAGTGGAGACCCAGTACTTC.

The genes are TRBV27 and TRBJ2-7, with D possibly called TRBD1 or TRBD2 (5 bases each). The CDR3 sequence is 15 residues long. Germline V gene sequence: CDR1 MNHEY, CDR2 SMNVEV (reference sequence). The V end was cut by 2 bases, the J end by 3 bases, with 14 bases between. CDR3 coding DNA: TGTGCCAGCAGTTTAGAAAGAGGGGACCTCTACGAGCAGTACTTC. It is translated as CASSLERGDLYEQYF.

The chain has TRBV14 and TRBJ1-2; TRBD1 might be the D (6 bases). In germline, CDR1 is SGHDN, CDR2 FVKESK. The CDR3 sequence is 14 residues long. Trimming removed 4 bases at V and 4 bases at J, with 13 bases between. This CDR3 is CASSLQGTRYGYTF. As DNA, the CDR3 is TGTGCCAGCAGCCTACAGGGTACCCGCTATGGCTACACCTTC.

J is TRBJ2-3 and V is TRBV6-4; 10 bases match TRBD2. The V gene's germline CDR1 is MRHNA and CDR2 SNTAGT. This CDR3 contains 14 residues. After removal of 2 bases from V and 5 bases from J, the junction contained 1 base not matched to a gene. The CDR3 bases are TGTGCCAGCAGTGACCTAGCGGGAGAAGATACGCAGTATTTT. Protein: CASSDLAGEDTQYF.

This rearrangement joins TRBV13 to TRBJ2-7; 14 bases align to TRBD2. The germline gives CDR1 PRHDT, CDR2 FYEKMQ (reference sequence). Losses at the gene ends were 5 bases for V and 7 bases for J; bases not matched to a gene: 13. The CDR3 has 17 residues. CDR3 nucleotide sequence: TGTGCCAGCAGCCGGGGACTAGCGGGAGCTCTCCCGGGGGAGCAGTACTTC. The encoded protein is CASSRGLAGALPGEQYF.

The genes are TRBV20-1 and TRBJ1-6; no clear D gene. Trimming pared 5 bases from V and 8 bases from J, leaving 10 bases between. The CDR3 has 12 residues. The germline gives CDR1 DFQATT, CDR2 SNEGSKA (reference sequence). The CDR3 region has the DNA TGCAGTGCTGTCTCCGAGGATTCACCCCTCCACTTT. As protein: CSAVSEDSPLHF.

This clonotype came up many times. This chain joins TRBV20-1 and TRBJ2-7; D is unresolved. V lost 5 bases to trimming and J lost 4 bases, with 12 bases between them. Germline V lookup: CDR1 DFQATT, CDR2 SNEGSKA (reference sequence). The CDR3 has 12 amino acids. The CDR3 protein is CSAPHKTYEQYF. Written as DNA, the CDR3 is TGCAGTGCTCCCCATAAAACTTACGAGCAGTACTTC.

This clonotype was seen repeatedly, ten times or more. The DNA of the CDR3 is TGTGCCAGCAGTTTCGAACGGGGGCCTCGGGAGCAGTACTTC. Its protein is CASSFERGPREQYF. The chain links TRBV28 to TRBJ2-7; D is perhaps TRBD1 or TRBD2 (6 bases each). The CDR3 runs 14 residues. Trimming removed 3 bases at V and 7 bases at J, with 16 bases between. Germline V gene data show CDR1 as MDHEN and CDR2 as SYDVKM.

This clonotype was recorded a few times. The chain links TRBV28 to TRBJ1-1, with D unclear. Germline values: CDR1 MDHEN, CDR2 SYDVKM. The CDR3 is 11 residues long. The CDR3 DNA reads as TGTGGGTCGTGTATGCGCACTGAAGCTTTCTTT. It encodes CGSCMRTEAFF.

This clonotype has a handful of counts. The chain is built from TRBV7-2 and TRBJ2-4, with 9 bases aligning to TRBD2. Germline CDR1 is SGHTA and CDR2 is FQGNSA. The length of the CDR3 is 17 residues. Trimming took 2 bases from V and 7 from J; bases not matched to a gene: 12. The CDR3, as DNA: TGTGCCAGCAGCTTAAATCCTAGCGGGACCGGGGTGAACATTCAGTACTTC. Translation: CASSLNPSGTGVNIQYF.

The chain couples TRBV2 to TRBJ2-1, with TRBD1 matching over 8 bases. CDR1 is SNHLY, CDR2 FYNNEI, per germline. J gave up 3 bases and V 4 bases, and 11 bases lay outside the gene matches. CDR3 length: 17 amino acids. Written as DNA, the CDR3 is TGTGCCAGCAGTGGAATTACAGGGGGAGGACTCTACAATGAGCAGTTCTTC. Its translation: CASSGITGGGLYNEQFF.

The chain combines TRBV4-3 with TRBJ2-3; the match to TRBD2 covers 9 bases. CDR1 is LGHNA, CDR2 YSLEER, per germline. Unmatched junction bases numbered 6, after V lost 5 bases and J lost 0 bases. This CDR3 spans 16 amino acids. This CDR3 reads CASSGRTSASTDTQYF. CDR3 nucleotide sequence: TGCGCCAGCAGCGGGAGGACTAGCGCGAGCACAGATACGCAGTATTTT.

This clonotype was counted many times. V usage is TRBV2 and J usage is TRBJ1-2; TRBD1 is a possible D gene (5 bases). The CDR3 runs to 14 residues. Germline CDR1 is SNHLY and CDR2 is FYNNEI. V lost 6 bases, J lost 3 bases, and 14 bases lay in between. In DNA form, the CDR3 reads TGTGCCAGCAGCGAAACCGGGACCGACTATGGCTACACCTTC. It encodes CASSETGTDYGYTF.

This clonotype was counted many times. The chain combines TRBV2 with TRBJ2-7, with D possibly being TRBD1 (6 bases). The CDR3 extends over 16 amino acids. The germline V and J ends were trimmed by 3 bases and 6 bases, with 21 bases remaining between them. The germline CDR1 and CDR2 sequences are SNHLY and FYNNEI. DNA of the CDR3: TGTGCCAGCAGTGAGACATGGGGCACAGGGAACTCCGAGCAGTACTTC. As protein: CASSETWGTGNSEQYF. Together with reference TRBV2 and TRBJ2-7, the CDR3 gives the full variable domain: EPEVTQTPSHQVTQMGQEVILRCVPISNHLYFYWYRQILGQKVEFLVSFYNNEISEKSEIFDDQFSVERPDGSNFTLKIRSTKLEDSAMYFCASSETWGTGNSEQYFGPGTRLTVT.

The chain recombines TRBV16 with TRBJ1-5, with 8 bases identical to TRBD1. Per germline, CDR1 KGHSY and CDR2 FQNENV. The CDR3 length is 16 residues. Trimming removed 3 bases from V and 6 bases from J; junction bases left unmatched: 10. CDR3 sequence (DNA): TGTGCCAGCAGCCACCTCTCGGACAGGGAGGGTCAGCCCCAGCATTTT. As protein: CASSHLSDREGQPQHF.

V is TRBV13 and J is TRBJ2-7, with 8 bases that match TRBD1. This CDR3 has 17 residues. After removal of 5 bases from V and 2 bases from J, the junction contained 14 bases not matched to a gene. CDR1 PRHDT and CDR2 FYEKMQ come from the germline V gene (reference sequence). As DNA, the CDR3 is TGTGCCAGCAGCGCATCACCGACAGGGGATATCCCCTACGAGCAGTACTTC. Residues: CASSASPTGDIPYEQYF.

This clonotype occurred many times. CDR3 nucleotide sequence: TGTGCCTGGACCGTACCGGGGTTTAACTATGGCTACACCTTC. Translating gives CAWTVPGFNYGYTF. The chain uses TRBV30 and TRBJ1-2; D is unclear. The CDR3 consists of 14 residues. Germline values: CDR1 GTSNPN, CDR2 SVGIG (reference sequence). Trimming left V 4 bases short and J 1 base short, with 13 bases between.

This clonotype was seen repeatedly, ten times or more. The chain carries TRBV6-1 and TRBJ1-1, with 8 bases that match TRBD1. J lost 5 bases, V lost 2 bases, and 4 bases had no gene match. The CDR3 is 14 residues long. The germline V gene has CDR1 MNHNS and CDR2 SASEGT. CDR3 sequence (DNA): TGTGCCAGCAGTGAACACAGGGGGGAAACTGAAGCTTTCTTT. Translation gives CASSEHRGETEAFF.

The rearrangement uses TRBV5-1 and TRBJ2-3; D is unclear. The V end was cut by 1 base, the J end by 2 bases, with 8 bases between. This CDR3 is 14 amino acids long. The germline V gene has CDR1 SGHRS and CDR2 YFSETQ. The CDR3 DNA follows: TGCGCCAGCAGCTTGCCCGGAAACACAGATACGCAGTATTTT. It specifies CASSLPGNTDTQYF.

Points on this clonotype: One base away lies a much larger clone, so this may be a sequencing read error. The chain couples TRBV7-2 to TRBJ1-4, with D unclear. V lost 8 bases, J lost 5 bases, and 12 bases lay in between. Germline-derived CDR1 and CDR2 are SGHTA and FQGNSA. CDR3 size: 13 residues. CDR3 sequence reads: CASGPGVNEKLFF. CDR3 bases: TGTGCCAGCGGCCCCGGGGTAAATGAAAAACTGTTTTTT. The full variable domain, with the rest looked up from reference TRBV7-2 and TRBJ1-4, is GAGVSQSPSNKVTEKGKDVELRCDPISGHTALYWYRQSLGQGLEFLIYFQGNSAPDKSGLPSDRFSAERTGGSVSTLTIQRTQQEDSAVYLCASGPGVNEKLFFGSGTQLSVL.

The sample holds many counts of this clonotype. The chain employs TRBV28 and TRBJ2-7; possibly TRBD1 for D (6 bases). Trimming removed 4 bases at V and 3 bases at J, with 16 bases between. The CDR3 extends over 15 amino acids. Germline V gene lookup returns CDR1 MDHEN and CDR2 SYDVKM. The CDR3 here is CASSSGGGEGYEQYF. Written as DNA, the CDR3 is TGTGCCAGCAGTTCTGGGGGCGGAGAGGGCTACGAGCAGTACTTC.

This clonotype was observed once. This chain joins TRBV10-1 and TRBJ2-3; 9 bases align to TRBD1. CDR3 length: 13 amino acids. CDR1 and CDR2 from the germline V gene are WNHNN and SYGVQD (reference sequence). Trimming at V came to 2 bases and at J to 12 bases, leaving 6 bases not matched to a gene. The CDR3: CASSEARDRAQYF. The CDR3 region has the DNA TGCGCCAGCAGTGAGGCCCGGGACAGGGCTCAGTATTTT.

This clonotype was seen ten or more times. The rearrangement links TRBV12-3 or TRBV12-4 to TRBJ1-3; D not resolved. V was trimmed by 5 bases and J by 4 bases, leaving 12 bases between them. This CDR3 has 14 amino acids. As DNA, the CDR3 is TGTGCCAGCAGTGGGGAGGTCCCGGGAAACACCATATATTTT. This codes for CASSGEVPGNTIYF.

This clonotype was seen only a few times. This chain joins TRBV12-3 or TRBV12-4 and TRBJ1-2; 7 bases are shared with TRBD1. V gave up 4 bases and J gave up 3 bases; unmatched junction bases: 5. There are 14 residues in the CDR3. CDR3 DNA sequence: TGTGCCAGCAGTTCACGGCAGGGGGACTATGGCTACACCTTC. Residues: CASSSRQGDYGYTF.

This clonotype was seen ten or more times. This sequence joins TRBV6-1 and TRBJ2-7; TRBD2 aligns across 7 bases. Germline V lookup: CDR1 MNHNS, CDR2 SASEGT. Trimming at V came to 8 bases and at J to 6 bases, leaving 16 bases not matched to a gene. The CDR3 is made up of 15 amino acids. As DNA, the CDR3 is TGTGCCAGCTTGTGCTGGCCTAGCGGTCCCCTCGAGCAGTACTTC. This codes for CASLCWPSGPLEQYF.

This clonotype showed up just a few times. V gene TRBV5-1 combines with J gene TRBJ1-3; 8 bases are a match to TRBD1. The V gene's germline CDR1 is SGHRS and CDR2 YFSETQ. CDR3 length: 16 amino acids. V dropped 0 bases and J dropped 3; count of bases not matched to a gene: 5. The CDR3 coding sequence is TGCGCCAGCAGCTTGGCAGGGGGCGCATATGGAAACACCATATATTTT. This codes for CASSLAGGAYGNTIYF.

The rearrangement links TRBV24-1 to TRBJ2-7; 10 nucleotides line up with TRBD1. V was clipped by 4 bases and J by 2 bases; unmatched bases: 7. The CDR3 extends over 16 amino acids. CDR1 is KGHDR, CDR2 SFDVKD, per germline. DNA of the CDR3: TGTGCCACCAGTGACTCCGGGACAGGGGAACCCTACGAGCAGTACTTC. Protein product: CATSDSGTGEPYEQYF.

The chain has TRBV28 and TRBJ1-5; the match to TRBD1 covers 8 bases. CDR1 and CDR2 (germline): MDHEN, SYDVKM. V lost 5 bases to trimming and J lost 4 bases; unmatched junction nucleotides: 13. The CDR3 contains 17 residues. The CDR3, as DNA: TGTGCCAGCAGTCGAATTGGGACAGGAGGAAGGAATCAGCCCCAGCATTTT. Residues: CASSRIGTGGRNQPQHF.

This clonotype occurred a few times. V gene TRBV13 combines with J gene TRBJ2-1, with TRBD1 matching over 11 bases. This CDR3 spans 16 amino acids. The germline V gene encodes CDR1 PRHDT and CDR2 FYEKMQ (reference sequence). V lost 7 bases, J lost 7 bases, and 12 bases stayed unmatched. For the CDR3, the DNA is TGTGCCAGCACCCTTGAGGACAGGGGGCGTGGTAATGAGCAGTTCTTC. The encoded protein is CASTLEDRGRGNEQFF.